The 21 T cell receptor beta chains in this list originate from one sample, sequenced in a study of regulatory T cells in long-lasting Graves disease. Time point reported: persistent/refractory GD, antithyroid drugs over 5 years with positive TRAb. PBMC RNA was the source of the TCR library. Arm-PCR of CDR3 regions with iRepertoire HTBI primers generated TCR beta libraries. TCRdb called the multiplex PCR reads again in MiXCR, with one record for every CDR3 protein. The sample has hundreds of thousands of distinct CDR3 sequences, about 20% seen once. The specimen comprised peripheral blood mononuclear cells (PBMCs), sampled when the disease was refractory, from a patient treated with antithyroid drugs. The source is a female donor with Graves disease.

The chain combines TRBV5-4 with TRBJ2-5; D tentatively fits TRBD1 or TRBD2 (5 bases each). CDR3 length: 15 amino acids. Germline-derived CDR1 and CDR2 are SGHNT and YYREEE (reference sequence). V shed 4 bases and J shed 2 bases, with 15 bases lying between them. CDR3 protein: CASSGAGAGQETQYF. DNA for the CDR3: TGTGCCAGCAGCGGAGCCGGGGCAGGACAAGAGACCCAGTACTTC. Combining the CDR3 with reference TRBV5-4 and TRBJ2-5 gives the whole variable domain ETGVTQSPTHLIKTRGQQVTLRCSSQSGHNTVSWYQQALGQGPQFIFQYYREEENGRGNFPPRFSGLQFPNYSSELNVNALELDDSALYLCASSGAGAGQETQYFGPGTRLLVL.

This clonotype was counted at least ten times. CDR3 protein: CASSLRLRDLSNQPQHF. The CDR3 DNA sequence: TGTGCCAGCAGTTTACGACTCCGGGACCTTAGCAATCAGCCCCAGCATTTT. The gene calls are TRBV27 and TRBJ1-5; D possibly corresponds to TRBD1 (5 bases). Trimming took off 2 bases at V and 0 bases at J, with 14 bases between the two ends. CDR3 length equals 17 residues. Germline-derived CDR1 and CDR2 are MNHEY and SMNVEV (reference sequence).

The chain recombines TRBV7-2 with TRBJ2-7, with 7 positions matching TRBD2. With V trimmed by 2 bases and J by 4 bases, 11 bases remained unmatched. Germline loops: CDR1 SGHTA, CDR2 FQGNSA. CDR3 size: 16 residues. The CDR3 sequence is CASSLNPAGTSYEQYF. In DNA, the CDR3 is TGTGCCAGCAGCTTAAATCCAGCGGGAACCTCGTACGAGCAGTACTTC.

The chain is built from TRBV12-3 or TRBV12-4 and TRBJ2-1; D might be TRBD1 (7 bases). V was cut by 3 bases and J by 4 bases, with 19 bases left in between. The CDR3 loop spans 17 amino acids. In DNA, the CDR3 is TGTGCCAGCAGTTTTGACGGGTGGGCAGGGGGGTACAATGAGCAGTTCTTC. Translating it yields CASSFDGWAGGYNEQFF.

This clonotype was counted a few times. The chain carries TRBV19 and TRBJ2-7; D not certain. V lost 3 bases and J lost 0, with 9 bases in between. CDR1 and CDR2 from the germline V gene are LNHDA and SQIVND (reference sequence). The CDR3 contains 14 residues. CDR3: CASSIGVSSYEQYF. The CDR3 DNA reads TGTGCCAGTAGTATTGGGGTTAGCTCCTACGAGCAGTACTTC.

This clonotype was observed at least ten times. The chain uses TRBV7-8 and TRBJ2-7; D may be TRBD1 (6 bases). Germline CDR1 and CDR2: SGHVS and FQNEAQ. The CDR3 covers 14 residues. Trimming cost V 3 bases and J 8 bases, with 17 bases left between them. CDR3 region: CASSLPGEEVKQYF. DNA of the CDR3: TGTGCCAGCAGCTTGCCAGGGGAAGAAGTAAAGCAGTACTTC.

This clonotype was detected ten times or more. V gene TRBV27 combines with J gene TRBJ2-7, with a tentative D call TRBD2 (6 bases). The CDR3 length is 14 residues. Germline V CDR1 and CDR2: MNHEY, SMNVEV (reference sequence). Deletions cut 2 bases from V and 6 bases from J, with 14 bases between. The CDR3 spells CASSLLGGEAEQYF. The CDR3 DNA is TGTGCCAGCAGTTTACTGGGAGGCGAGGCCGAGCAGTACTTC.

CDR3 DNA sequence: TGTGCCAGCAGCTTCATGGGCGGTGGCAATCAGCCCCAGCATTTT. Protein product: CASSFMGGGNQPQHF. The V gene is TRBV5-6, the J gene TRBJ1-5; D is uncertain. The CDR3 has 15 residues. Germline CDR1 reads SGHDT; CDR2 reads YYEEEE. The ends were cut back, 2 bases at V and 2 bases at J, with 11 bases in the middle.

This clonotype has just a few counts. V gene TRBV9 combines with J gene TRBJ2-5; D unclear. Trimming took off 0 bases at V and 2 bases at J, with 8 bases between the two ends. Germline values: CDR1 SGDLS, CDR2 YYNGEE. This CDR3 has 14 residues. The CDR3 coding sequence is TGTGCCAGCAGCGTAGGGACGCTTCAAGAGACCCAGTACTTC. Translating it yields CASSVGTLQETQYF.

This clonotype was counted at least ten times. The chain uses TRBV6-1 and TRBJ1-4; D remains unclear. The CDR3 totals 12 residues. V was pared by 5 bases and J by 7 bases, with 8 bases between. From germline, CDR1 is MNHNS and CDR2 SASEGT. Here the CDR3 reads CASSQGGEKLFF. The CDR3 DNA reads TGTGCCAGCAGTCAAGGCGGTGAAAAACTGTTTTTT.

This clonotype was detected ten times or more. This chain connects TRBV5-1 to TRBJ2-7; D is perhaps TRBD1 (6 bases). Between the trimmed V and J ends, which lost 4 bases and 2 bases, there was a span of 13 bases. Per the germline V gene, CDR1 is SGHRS and CDR2 is YFSETQ. There are 14 residues in the CDR3. CDR3 DNA sequence: TGCGCCAGCAGCAACCAGGGGTCCCCCTACGAGCAGTACTTC. It codes for CASSNQGSPYEQYF. Full variable domain (missing parts from reference TRBV5-1 and TRBJ2-7): KAGVTQTPRYLIKTRGQQVTLSCSPISGHRSVSWYQQTPGQGLQFLFEYFSETQRNKGNFPGRFSGRQFSNSRSEMNVSTLELGDSALYLCASSNQGSPYEQYFGPGTRLTVT.

There are a few counts of this clonotype. This chain uses TRBV11-3 with TRBJ2-5; a weak D match, TRBD1 (6 bases). Germline V gives CDR1 SGHNT, CDR2 YENEEA. The CDR3 is made up of 14 amino acids. The germline V and J ends were trimmed by 4 bases and 1 base, with 10 bases remaining between them. The CDR3: CASSSTGFQETQYF. Here the CDR3 DNA reads TGTGCCAGCAGCTCCACAGGGTTCCAAGAGACCCAGTACTTC.

This clonotype was observed many times. This rearrangement joins TRBV12-3 or TRBV12-4 to TRBJ2-5; the match to TRBD2 covers 8 bases. The J segment lost 4 bases and the V segment lost 6 bases, leaving 7 bases of the junction unmatched. CDR3 length equals 14 residues. This chain's CDR3 is CASSPRGGRETQYF. The DNA of the CDR3 is TGTGCCAGCAGCCCACGGGGGGGAAGAGAGACCCAGTACTTC.

The chain joins TRBV4-3 to TRBJ2-1; D gene uncertain. CDR1 and CDR2 from the germline V gene are LGHNA and YSLEER. V lost 0 bases and J lost 6, with 6 bases in between. This CDR3 is 13 amino acids long. CDR3 coding DNA: TGCGCCAGCAGCCAAGATAGTGGCAATGAGCAGTTCTTC. It encodes CASSQDSGNEQFF.

The rearrangement links TRBV4-1 to TRBJ1-1, with D perhaps matching TRBD1 (6 bases). The CDR3 is 19 amino acids. Germline V lookup: CDR1 MGHRA, CDR2 YSYEKL. The ends were cut back, 1 base at V and 0 bases at J, with 21 bases in the middle. Here the CDR3 DNA reads TGCGCCAGCAGCCAAGTCCCTATCTTTGGACAGAATATGAACACTGAAGCTTTCTTT. Its protein is CASSQVPIFGQNMNTEAFF.

This clonotype was observed a handful of times. The chain couples TRBV5-1 to TRBJ2-5; D not resolved. This CDR3 has 14 amino acids. CDR1 is SGHRS and CDR2 is YFSETQ in the germline V gene. V lost 3 bases and J 3 bases, leaving 12 bases between the germline ends. Written as DNA, the CDR3 is TGCGCCAGCAGCTCTGGACGTCCCGAAGAGACCCAGTACTTC. Encoded protein: CASSSGRPEETQYF.

This clonotype has just a few counts. CDR3 nucleotide sequence: TGTGCCAGCAGCTACGACGGGACAGGGAACAATCAGCCCCAGCATTTT. Translating it yields CASSYDGTGNNQPQHF. The chain recombines TRBV7-9 with TRBJ1-5; 9 nucleotides align to TRBD1. The junction had 7 bases not matched to a gene; V was cut back by 4 bases and J by 3 bases. The CDR3 sequence is 16 residues long. The V gene's germline CDR1 is SEHNR and CDR2 FQNEAQ (reference sequence). Full variable domain (remainder filled in from reference TRBV7-9 and TRBJ1-5): DTGVSQNPRHKITKRGQNVTFRCDPISEHNRLYWYRQTLGQGPEFLTYFQNEAQLEKSRLLSDRFSAERPKGSFSTLEIQRTEQGDSAMYLCASSYDGTGNNQPQHFGDGTRLSIL.

In its sample, this clonotype was seen many times. The rearrangement links TRBV28 to TRBJ2-2; possible D gene TRBD2, 6 bases. The V gene's germline CDR1 is MDHEN and CDR2 SYDVKM. With 2 bases removed from V and 0 bases from J, the gap between germline ends came to 16 bases. This CDR3 has 18 residues. CDR3 region: CASSLTSGLPSNTGELFF. In DNA, the CDR3 is TGTGCCAGCAGTTTAACTTCGGGACTCCCGTCGAACACCGGGGAGCTGTTTTTT.

This clonotype was counted ten times or more. V and J are TRBV6-5 and TRBJ1-5; tentative D call: TRBD1 (6 bases). The V gene lost 3 bases and the J gene lost 4 bases, with 10 bases spanning the gap. The CDR3 runs to 14 residues. Germline V gene sequence: CDR1 MNHEY, CDR2 SVGAGI. CDR3 region: CASSYGGGNQPQHF. In nucleotides, the CDR3 is TGTGCCAGCAGTTATGGAGGGGGAAATCAGCCCCAGCATTTT.

This clonotype was counted at least ten times. The chain links TRBV6-2 or TRBV6-3 to TRBJ2-7; 7 bases map to TRBD1. V shed 6 bases and J 4 bases; nucleotides not matched to a gene: 6. The germline gives CDR1 MNHEY, CDR2 SVGEGT. The CDR3 length is 13 residues. This CDR3 reads CASRPGTAYEQYF. In nucleotides, the CDR3 is TGTGCCAGCAGGCCAGGGACAGCTTACGAGCAGTACTTC.

As for this clonotype: This likely traces to a read error, being one base from a far larger clone. The J gene is TRBJ2-5, the V gene TRBV28; 14 bases are a match to TRBD2. The DNA end is more similar to TRBJ2-7, so the J call may be wrong. Germline V gene lookup returns CDR1 MDHEN and CDR2 SYDVKM. CDR3 size: 17 residues. The CDR3 sequence: CASSPGLAGAQGAEQYF. The DNA for the CDR3 is TGTGCCAGCAGCCCGGGACTAGCGGGAGCCCAGGGGGCCGAGCAGTACTTC.